These T cell receptor beta chains were read from a single sample in a study of OX40 agonist ivuxolimab in advanced cancers. Profiling relied on immunoSEQ multiplex PCR, and the TCRdb table lists in-frame clones only, not all of them. Of tens of thousands of clones in the sample, about four fifths are singletons; the top ten hold 6.5% to 8%. The sequencing here drew on CD4+ or CD8+ T cells sorted from blood, taken in a trial of the OX40 agonist ivuxolimab. Receptors originate from an adult with an advanced solid tumor such as melanoma, head and neck, liver or kidney cancer. Both conserved end residues are part of each CDR3. A D gene is named only where the DNA matches it firmly.

D: .; V: TRBV7-9; J: TRBJ2-3; CDR3: CASSLSEDTQYF; DNA: TGTGCCAGCAGCTTATCGGAAGATACGCAGTATTTT
D: TRBD2; V: TRBV5-1; J: TRBJ2-5; CDR3: CASSLDPTSRETQYF; DNA: TGCGCCAGCAGCTTGGACCCGACTAGCCGCGAGACCCAGTACTTC
D: .; V: TRBV7-8; J: TRBJ2-7; CDR3: CASRSRFSYEQYF; DNA: TGTGCCAGCAGGTCACGGTTCTCCTACGAGCAGTACTTC
D: .; V: TRBV19; J: TRBJ1-2; CDR3: CASSIPGQRVSGYTF; DNA: TGTGCCAGTAGTATTCCGGGACAACGGGTTTCCGGCTACACCTTC
D: TRBD1; V: TRBV10-3; J: TRBJ1-1; CDR3: CAISGLRGRRGTEAFF; DNA: TGTGCCATCAGTGGGCTTAGGGGGCGAAGGGGCACTGAAGCTTTCTTT
D: TRBD1; V: TRBV18; J: TRBJ1-5; CDR3: CASSPRTGGEYRNQPQHF; DNA: TGTGCCAGCTCACCAAGGACAGGGGGGGAGTATCGCAATCAGCCCCAGCATTTT
D: .; V: TRBV7-3; J: TRBJ1-1; CDR3: CASSKYVGTEAFF; DNA: TGTGCCAGCAGCAAATATGTGGGAACTGAAGCTTTCTTT
D: TRBD1; V: TRBV7-6; J: TRBJ2-3; CDR3: CASSLDPNRGDTQYF; DNA: TGTGCCAGCAGCTTAGACCCCAACAGGGGTGATACGCAGTATTTT
D: .; V: TRBV11-3; J: TRBJ2-7; CDR3: CASSSGVSPYEQYF; DNA: TGTGCCAGCAGCTCCGGGGTCAGCCCCTACGAGCAGTACTTC
D: .; V: TRBV5-4; J: TRBJ2-7; CDR3: CASSFQLGEGRYEQYF; DNA: TGTGCCAGCAGCTTCCAGCTCGGTGAGGGGAGATACGAGCAGTACTTC
D: .; V: TRBV18; J: TRBJ2-5; CDR3: CASSPDQQETQYF; DNA: TGTGCCAGCTCACCAGACCAGCAAGAGACCCAGTACTTC